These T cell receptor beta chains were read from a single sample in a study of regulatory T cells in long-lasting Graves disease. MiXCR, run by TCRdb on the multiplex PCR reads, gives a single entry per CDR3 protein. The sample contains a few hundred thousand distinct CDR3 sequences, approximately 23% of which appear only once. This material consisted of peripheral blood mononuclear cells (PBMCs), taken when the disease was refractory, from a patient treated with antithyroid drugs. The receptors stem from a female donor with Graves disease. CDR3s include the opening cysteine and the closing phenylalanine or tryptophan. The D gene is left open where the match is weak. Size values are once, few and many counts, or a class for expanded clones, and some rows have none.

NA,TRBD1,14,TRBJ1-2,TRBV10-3,CATDPAGGLYGYTF,TGTGCCACGGATCCCGCAGGGGGGCTCTATGGCTACACCTTC
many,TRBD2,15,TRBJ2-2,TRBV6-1,CATSSGSGDTGELFF,TGTGCCACCTCCAGCGGGAGTGGTGACACCGGGGAGCTGTTTTTT
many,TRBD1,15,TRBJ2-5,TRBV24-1,CATSDSGQGQETQYF,TGTGCCACCAGTGATTCCGGACAGGGCCAAGAGACCCAGTACTTC
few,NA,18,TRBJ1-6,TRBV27,CASSPIGSRGDLYSPLHF,TGTGCCAGCAGTCCAATTGGCTCACGGGGGGACCTATATTCACCCCTCCACTTT
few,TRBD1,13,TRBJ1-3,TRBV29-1,CSVRDRSGNTIYF,TGCAGCGTCCGGGACAGGTCTGGAAACACCATATATTTT
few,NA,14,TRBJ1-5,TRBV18,CASSPFERGQPQHF,TGTGCCAGCTCACCATTCGAGAGGGGACAGCCCCAGCATTTT
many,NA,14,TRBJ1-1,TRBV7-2,CASSSGGSNTEAFF,TGTGCCAGCAGCTCCGGTGGCAGTAACACTGAAGCTTTCTTT
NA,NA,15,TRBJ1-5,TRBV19,CASSIAQYSNQPQHF,TGTGCCAGTAGTATAGCACAATATAGCAATCAGCCCCAGCATTTT
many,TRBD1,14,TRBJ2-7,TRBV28,CASTPGQGVGEQYF,TGTGCCAGCACCCCGGGACAGGGGGTCGGCGAGCAGTACTTC
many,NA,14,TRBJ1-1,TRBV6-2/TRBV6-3,CASSYAREGTEAFF,TGTGCCAGCAGTTACGCGAGGGAGGGCACTGAAGCTTTCTTT
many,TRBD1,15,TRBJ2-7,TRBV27,CASSEGTGLSYEQYF,TGTGCCAGCAGTGAGGGGACAGGGCTTTCCTACGAGCAGTACTTC
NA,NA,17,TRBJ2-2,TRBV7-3,CASSLPGQTVNTGELFF,TGTGCCAGCAGCTTACCCGGACAGACGGTGAACACCGGGGAGCTGTTTTTT
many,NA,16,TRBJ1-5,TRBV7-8,CASSSQRGDSNQPQHF,TGTGCCAGCAGCTCCCAGAGAGGGGATAGCAATCAGCCCCAGCATTTT
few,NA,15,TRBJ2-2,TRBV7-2,CASTPVREVTGELFF,TGTGCCAGCACCCCTGTACGGGAAGTCACCGGGGAGCTGTTTTTT
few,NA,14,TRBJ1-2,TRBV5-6,CASSSPTKNYGYTF,TGTGCCAGCAGCTCCCCGACAAAAAACTATGGCTACACCTTC
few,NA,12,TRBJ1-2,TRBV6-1,CASDEGAWGYTF,TGTGCCAGCGATGAGGGCGCCTGGGGCTACACCTTC
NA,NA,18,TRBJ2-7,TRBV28,CASSPGTGNVGSTGEQYF,TGTGCCAGCAGTCCCGGGACGGGAAACGTGGGATCTACTGGGGAGCAGTACTTC
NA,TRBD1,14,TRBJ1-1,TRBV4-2,CASSQTTGATEAFF,TGTGCCAGCAGCCAGACAACAGGGGCAACTGAAGCTTTCTTT
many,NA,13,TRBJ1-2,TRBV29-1,CSVEEADYYGYTF,TGCAGCGTTGAAGAGGCAGATTACTATGGCTACACCTTC
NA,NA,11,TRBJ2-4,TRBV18,CASSSDSDSSF,TGTGCCAGCTCATCGGACTCGGACTCATCCTTC
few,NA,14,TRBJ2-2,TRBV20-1,CSAKNPRGTGELFF,TGCAGTGCTAAAAACCCGAGGGGTACCGGGGAGCTGTTTTTT
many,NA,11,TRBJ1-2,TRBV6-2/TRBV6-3,CASSQTYGYTF,TGTGCCAGCAGCCAGACCTATGGCTACACCTTC
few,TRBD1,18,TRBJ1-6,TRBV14,CASSQGLRGPLPHSPLHF,TGTGCCAGCAGCCAAGGCCTCAGGGGGCCATTGCCGCATTCACCCCTCCACTTT
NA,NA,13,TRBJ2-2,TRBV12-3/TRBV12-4,CASRPREFGELFF,TGTGCCAGCAGGCCGCGAGAGTTCGGGGAGCTGTTTTTT
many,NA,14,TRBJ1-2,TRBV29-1,CSVEKVLRVGGYTF,TGCAGCGTTGAAAAGGTTCTCCGCGTCGGGGGCTACACCTTC
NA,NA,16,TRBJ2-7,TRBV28,CASTPRPAPEVNEQYF,TGTGCCAGCACCCCCCGTCCGGCTCCGGAGGTCAACGAGCAGTACTTC
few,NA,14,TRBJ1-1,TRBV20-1,CSARDPRNDAEAFF,TGCAGTGCTAGAGATCCCCGGAATGACGCTGAAGCTTTCTTT